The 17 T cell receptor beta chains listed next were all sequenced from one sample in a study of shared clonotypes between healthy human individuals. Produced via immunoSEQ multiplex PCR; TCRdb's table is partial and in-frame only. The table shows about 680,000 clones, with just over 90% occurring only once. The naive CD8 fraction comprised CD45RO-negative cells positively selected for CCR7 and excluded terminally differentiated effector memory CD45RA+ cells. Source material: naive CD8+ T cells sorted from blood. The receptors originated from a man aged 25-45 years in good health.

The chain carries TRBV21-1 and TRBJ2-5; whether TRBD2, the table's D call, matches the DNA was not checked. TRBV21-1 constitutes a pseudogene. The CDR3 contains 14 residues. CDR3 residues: CASSKNAGSETQYF. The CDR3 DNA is TGTGCCAGCAGCAAAAATGCGGGGAGCGAGACCCAGTACTTC.

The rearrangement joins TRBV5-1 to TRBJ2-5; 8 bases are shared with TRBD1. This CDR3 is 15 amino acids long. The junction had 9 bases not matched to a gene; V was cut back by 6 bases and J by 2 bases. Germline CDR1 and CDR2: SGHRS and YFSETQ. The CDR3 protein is CASKSGQGYQETQYF. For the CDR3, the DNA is TGCGCCAGCAAAAGCGGACAGGGCTATCAAGAGACCCAGTACTTC.

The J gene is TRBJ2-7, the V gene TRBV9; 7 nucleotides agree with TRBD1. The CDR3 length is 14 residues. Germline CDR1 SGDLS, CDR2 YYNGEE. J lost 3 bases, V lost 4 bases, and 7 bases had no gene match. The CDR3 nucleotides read TGTGCCAGCAGCCCCGAGGGGGCCTACTACGAGCAGTACTTC. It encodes CASSPEGAYYEQYF.

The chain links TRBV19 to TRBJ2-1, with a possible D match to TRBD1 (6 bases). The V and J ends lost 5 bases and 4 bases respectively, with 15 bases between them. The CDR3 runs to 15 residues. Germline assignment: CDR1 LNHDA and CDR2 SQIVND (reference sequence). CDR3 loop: CASSYRDNPYNEQFF. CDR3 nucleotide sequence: TGTGCCAGTAGTTACCGGGACAATCCGTACAATGAGCAGTTCTTC.

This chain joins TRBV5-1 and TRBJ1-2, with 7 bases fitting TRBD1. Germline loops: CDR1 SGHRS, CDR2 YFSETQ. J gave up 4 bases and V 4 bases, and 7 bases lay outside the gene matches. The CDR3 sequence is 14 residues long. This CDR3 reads CASSVTTGTYGYTF. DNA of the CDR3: TGCGCCAGCAGCGTAACGACAGGGACCTATGGCTACACCTTC.

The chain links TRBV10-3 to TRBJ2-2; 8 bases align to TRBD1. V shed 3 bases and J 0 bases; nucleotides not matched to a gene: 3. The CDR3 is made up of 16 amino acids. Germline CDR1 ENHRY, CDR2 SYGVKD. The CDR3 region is CAISDLDRANTGELFF. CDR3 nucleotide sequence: TGTGCCATCAGTGATTTGGACAGGGCGAACACCGGGGAGCTGTTTTTT.

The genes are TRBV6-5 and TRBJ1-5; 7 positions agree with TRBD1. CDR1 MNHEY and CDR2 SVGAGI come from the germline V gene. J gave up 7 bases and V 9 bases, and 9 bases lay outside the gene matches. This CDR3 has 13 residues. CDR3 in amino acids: CASRQGGSQPQHF. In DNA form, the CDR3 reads TGTGCCAGTCGACAGGGAGGGTCGCAGCCCCAGCATTTT.

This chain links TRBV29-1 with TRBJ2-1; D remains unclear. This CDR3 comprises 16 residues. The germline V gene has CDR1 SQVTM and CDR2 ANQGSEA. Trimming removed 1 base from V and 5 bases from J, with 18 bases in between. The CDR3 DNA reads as TGCAGCGTTGAAGGACGCACACAAGGGAAACACAATGAGCAGTTCTTC. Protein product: CSVEGRTQGKHNEQFF.

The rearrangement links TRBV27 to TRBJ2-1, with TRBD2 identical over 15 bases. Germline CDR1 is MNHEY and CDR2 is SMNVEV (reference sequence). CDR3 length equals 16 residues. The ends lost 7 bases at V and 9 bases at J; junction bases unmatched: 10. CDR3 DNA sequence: TGTGCCAGCACACGGACTAGCGGGAGGGCCATTGGTGAGCAGTTCTTC. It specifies CASTRTSGRAIGEQFF.

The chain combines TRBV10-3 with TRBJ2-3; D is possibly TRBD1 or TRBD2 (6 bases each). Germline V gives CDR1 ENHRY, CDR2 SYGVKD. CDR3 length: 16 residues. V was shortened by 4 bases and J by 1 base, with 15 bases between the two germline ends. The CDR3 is CAISVGGEARTDTQYF. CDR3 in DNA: TGTGCCATCAGTGTCGGGGGCGAGGCCCGCACAGATACGCAGTATTTT.

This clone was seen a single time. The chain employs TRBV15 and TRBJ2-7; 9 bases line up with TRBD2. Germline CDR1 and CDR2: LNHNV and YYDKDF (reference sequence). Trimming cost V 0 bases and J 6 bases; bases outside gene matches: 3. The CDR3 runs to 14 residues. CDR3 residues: CATSREREGREQYF. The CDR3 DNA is TGTGCCACCAGCAGAGAGCGGGAGGGCCGCGAGCAGTACTTC.

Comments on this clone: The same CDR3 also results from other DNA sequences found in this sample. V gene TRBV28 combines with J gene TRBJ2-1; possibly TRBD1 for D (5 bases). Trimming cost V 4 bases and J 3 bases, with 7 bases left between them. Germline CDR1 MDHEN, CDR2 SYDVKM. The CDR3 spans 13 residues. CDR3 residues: CASSSQGYNEQFF. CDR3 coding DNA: TGTGCCAGCAGTTCCCAGGGCTACAATGAGCAGTTCTTC.

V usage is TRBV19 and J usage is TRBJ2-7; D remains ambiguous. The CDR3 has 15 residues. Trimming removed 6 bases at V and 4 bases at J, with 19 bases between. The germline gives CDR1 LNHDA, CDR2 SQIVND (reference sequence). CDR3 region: CASRFSRDIVYEQYF. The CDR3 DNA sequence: TGTGCCAGTAGATTTAGCCGTGACATTGTGTACGAGCAGTACTTC.

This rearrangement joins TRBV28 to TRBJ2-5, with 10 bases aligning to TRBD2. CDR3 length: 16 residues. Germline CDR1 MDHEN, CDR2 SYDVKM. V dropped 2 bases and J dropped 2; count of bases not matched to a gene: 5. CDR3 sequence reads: CASSLILAGLQETQYF. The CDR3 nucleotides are TGTGCCAGCAGTTTAATACTAGCGGGGTTACAAGAGACCCAGTACTTC.

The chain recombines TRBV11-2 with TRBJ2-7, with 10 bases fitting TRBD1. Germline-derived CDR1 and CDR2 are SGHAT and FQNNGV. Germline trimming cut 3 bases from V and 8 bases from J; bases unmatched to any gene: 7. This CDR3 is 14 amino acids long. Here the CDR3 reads CASSFGDRGYKQYF. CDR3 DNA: TGTGCCAGCAGCTTCGGGGACAGGGGTTACAAGCAGTACTTC. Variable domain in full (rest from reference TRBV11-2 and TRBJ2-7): EAGVAQSPRYKIIEKRQSVAFWCNPISGHATLYWYQQILGQGPKLLIQFQNNGVVDDSQLPKDRFSAERLKGVDSTLKIQPAKLEDSAVYLCASSFGDRGYKQYFGPGTRLTVT.

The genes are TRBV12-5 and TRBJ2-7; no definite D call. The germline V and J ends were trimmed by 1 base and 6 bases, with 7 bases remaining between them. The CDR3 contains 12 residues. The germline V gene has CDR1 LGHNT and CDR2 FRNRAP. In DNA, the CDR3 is TGTGCTAGTGGTTTGGGGGGTCGCGAGCAGTACTTC. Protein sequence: CASGLGGREQYF. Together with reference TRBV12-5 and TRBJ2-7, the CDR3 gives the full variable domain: DARVTQTPRHKVTEMGQEVTMRCQPILGHNTVFWYRQTMMQGLELLAYFRNRAPLDDSGMPKDRFSAEMPDATLATLKIQPSEPRDSAVYFCASGLGGREQYFGPGTRLTVT.

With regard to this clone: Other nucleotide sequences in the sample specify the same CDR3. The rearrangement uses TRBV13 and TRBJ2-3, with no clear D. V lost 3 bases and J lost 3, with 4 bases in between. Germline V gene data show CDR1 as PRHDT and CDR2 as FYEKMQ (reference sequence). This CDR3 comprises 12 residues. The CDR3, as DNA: TGTGCCAGCAGCTTCGGAACAGATACGCAGTATTTT. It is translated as CASSFGTDTQYF.